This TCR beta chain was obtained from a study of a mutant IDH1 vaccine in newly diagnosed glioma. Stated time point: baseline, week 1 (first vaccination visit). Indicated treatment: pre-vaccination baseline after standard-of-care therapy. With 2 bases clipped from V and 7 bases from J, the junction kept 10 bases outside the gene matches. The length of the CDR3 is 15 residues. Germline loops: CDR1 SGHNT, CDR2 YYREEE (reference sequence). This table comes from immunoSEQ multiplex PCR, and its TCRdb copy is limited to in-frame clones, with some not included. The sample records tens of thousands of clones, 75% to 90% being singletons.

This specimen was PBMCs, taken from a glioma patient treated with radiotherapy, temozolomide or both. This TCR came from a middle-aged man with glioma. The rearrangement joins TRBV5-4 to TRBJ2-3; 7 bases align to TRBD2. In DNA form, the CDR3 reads TGTGCCAGCAGCTTTGGACTAGGAGTTAGGTATACGCAGTATTTT. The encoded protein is CASSFGLGVRYTQYF.